Listed below are T cell receptor beta chains from one sample, sequenced in a study of a mutant IDH1 vaccine in newly diagnosed glioma. This table comes from immunoSEQ multiplex PCR, and its TCRdb copy is limited to in-frame clones, with some not included. Among around 82,000 clones listed, over 70% were seen once. This sample comprised PBMCs, obtained from a glioma patient treated with radiotherapy, temozolomide or both. Receptors were obtained from a man aged 40-49 years with glioma. Some clones in this sample may be carry-over from other donors' samples. Both conserved end residues are trimmed from each CDR3.

j_call v_call cdr3_aa
TRBJ1-2 TRBV4-1 ASSQDIESGYT
TRBJ2-3 TRBV6-5 ATQRGSTDTQY
TRBJ1-1 TRBV10-3 AIAGQGKTEAF
TRBJ1-5 TRBV7-9 ASSSPIGGNQPQH
TRBJ1-3 TRBV7-8 ASSLQSLRPDSSGNTIY
TRBJ2-3 TRBV25-1 ASSDRDSPTDTQY
TRBJ2-1 TRBV20-1 SALYNEQF
TRBJ2-3 TRBV4-1 ASSQAGLYTDTQY
TRBJ2-7 TRBV5-5 ASMGGEQPYEQY
TRBJ2-7 TRBV15 ATSRDAGGASSYEQY
TRBJ2-1 TRBV19 ASSMILSSGNEQF
TRBJ1-2 TRBV29-1 SLGGDYGYT
TRBJ2-5 TRBV12-5 ASGLVGVGHQETQY
TRBJ2-7 TRBV6-1 ASSEPGTASYEQY
TRBJ1-4 TRBV25-1 ASSGDNEKLF
TRBJ2-4 TRBV4-2 ASSQVGDDENIQY
TRBJ2-7 TRBV5-6 ASSLISSYEQY
TRBJ1-1 TRBV5-4 ASSFERGAWTEAF
TRBJ2-5 TRBV2 ASRGTSGAQETQY
TRBJ2-2 TRBV6-1 ASSDTGTGGPGELF
TRBJ2-1 TRBV27 ASRNYNEQF
TRBJ1-1 TRBV2 ASSVEGNTEAF
TRBJ1-2 TRBV5-1 ASRGSRANYGYT
TRBJ2-3 TRBV19 ASSIGGTGGDTQY
TRBJ2-5 TRBV18 ASSPGTGPGKTQY
TRBJ2-7 TRBV7-9 ASSLVPGLAGGYEQY
TRBJ1-2 TRBV2 ASGLRGTNYGYT
TRBJ1-2 TRBV7-9 ASTDGQRHGYT